The 26 T cell receptor beta chains listed next were all sequenced from one sample in a study of blood T cell repertoires in COVID-19. Sequencing was performed with immunoSEQ multiplex PCR; in TCRdb, only in-frame clones are kept and a portion is missing. Of approximately 200,000 clones listed, approximately 80% are singletons. Input material: peripheral blood. The receptor source for this set is a woman older than 75 with acute or convalescent COVID-19.

Written as DNA, the CDR3 is TGTGCCAGCAGCCGAGCGCAGGGAGGCTATGGCTACACCTTC. This encodes CASSRAQGGYGYTF. V usage is TRBV6-5 and J usage is TRBJ1-2; D is possibly TRBD1 (5 bases). Trimming removed 6 bases at V and 4 bases at J, with 15 bases between. The CDR3 extends over 14 amino acids. Germline V gene sequence: CDR1 MNHEY, CDR2 SVGAGI.

V is TRBV16 and J is TRBJ2-2, with no clear D. Trimming removed 3 bases from V and 2 bases from J, with 7 bases in between. The CDR3 runs 14 residues. Germline values: CDR1 KGHSY, CDR2 FQNENV. CDR3 DNA: TGTGCCAGCAGCCAGGCTAGAAACACCGGGGAGCTGTTTTTT. Translated, it gives CASSQARNTGELFF.

The rearrangement joins TRBV10-3 to TRBJ2-5; TRBD1 agrees at 8 bases. CDR3 length: 16 residues. CDR1 and CDR2 from the germline V gene are ENHRY and SYGVKD. Trimming took 3 bases from V and 2 from J; bases not matched to a gene: 8. The CDR3 region is CAISDVPGGKQETQYF. CDR3 nucleotide sequence: TGTGCCATCAGTGATGTTCCAGGGGGCAAACAAGAGACCCAGTACTTC.

This clone was observed a few times. This rearrangement joins TRBV7-6 to TRBJ2-7; D unresolved. The CDR3 sequence is 13 residues long. The germline gives CDR1 SGHVS, CDR2 FNYEAQ. Trimming took off 2 bases at V and 7 bases at J, with 12 bases between the two ends. Written as DNA, the CDR3 is TGTGCCAGCAGCTTATCCCTAGAGTATGAGCAGTACTTC. It specifies CASSLSLEYEQYF.

V is TRBV6-6 and J is TRBJ1-2, with TRBD1 identical over 9 bases. The CDR3 consists of 15 residues. Germline V gene sequence: CDR1 MNHNY, CDR2 SVGAGI (reference sequence). V was clipped by 5 bases and J by 4 bases; unmatched bases: 8. CDR3 DNA sequence: TGTGCCAGCAGTAAGGGACAGGGCCTCCTCTATGGCTACACCTTC. Translated: CASSKGQGLLYGYTF.

This clone was counted only a few times. This rearrangement joins TRBV4-1 to TRBJ2-7, with a possible D match to TRBD1 (6 bases). The length of the CDR3 is 14 residues. The germline V gene encodes CDR1 MGHRA and CDR2 YSYEKL. Trimming stripped 0 bases from V and 5 bases from J, with 11 bases between. In nucleotides, the CDR3 is TGCGCCAGCAGCCAAGAAGGGGGATTGGACGAGCAGTACTTC. Encoded protein: CASSQEGGLDEQYF.

The rearrangement joins TRBV25-1 to TRBJ1-2, with TRBD1 matching over 9 bases. The CDR3 loop spans 13 amino acids. CDR1 is MGHDK and CDR2 is SYGVNS in the germline V gene. Trimming at V came to 7 bases and at J to 6 bases, leaving 6 bases not matched to a gene. The CDR3 DNA is TGTGCCAGCACTTATGGACAGGGGAATGGCTACACCTTC. Its translation is CASTYGQGNGYTF.

This chain links TRBV19 with TRBJ1-1; possibly TRBD1 for D (5 bases). Trimming cost V 3 bases and J 0 bases, with 8 bases left between them. CDR3 length equals 14 residues. Germline-derived CDR1 and CDR2 are LNHDA and SQIVND (reference sequence). The CDR3 DNA sequence: TGTGCCAGTAGTATGGGGGGAGTGAACACTGAAGCTTTCTTT. Translating it yields CASSMGGVNTEAFF. Full variable domain (missing parts from reference TRBV19 and TRBJ1-1): DGGITQSPKYLFRKEGQNVTLSCEQNLNHDAMYWYRQDPGQGLRLIYYSQIVNDFQKGDIAEGYSVSREKKESFPLTVTSAQKNPTAFYLCASSMGGVNTEAFFGQGTRLTVV.

The chain couples TRBV27 to TRBJ1-2, with 7 bases lining up with TRBD1. Germline V gene data show CDR1 as MNHEY and CDR2 as SMNVEV (reference sequence). J gave up 5 bases and V 7 bases, and 13 bases lay outside the gene matches. CDR3 length equals 15 residues. The CDR3 region is CASTPRPGGGYGYTF. The CDR3 nucleotides read TGTGCCAGCACTCCCAGGCCAGGGGGAGGATATGGCTACACCTTC.

This chain connects TRBV25-1 to TRBJ1-6; D perhaps matches TRBD1 (5 bases). The CDR3 totals 15 residues. Deletions cut 8 bases from V and 0 bases from J, with 11 bases between. Germline V gives CDR1 MGHDK, CDR2 SYGVNS. The CDR3, as DNA: TGTGCCAGCCGGGGGATAAGCTCCTATAATTCACCCCTCCACTTT. It is translated as CASRGISSYNSPLHF. The complete variable domain, with remaining parts taken from reference TRBV25-1 and TRBJ1-6, reads EADIYQTPRYLVIGTGKKITLECSQTMGHDKMYWYQQDPGMELHLIHYSYGVNSTEKGDLSSESTVSRIRTEHFPLTLESARPSHTSQYLCASRGISSYNSPLHFGNGTRLTVT.

V gene TRBV7-3 combines with J gene TRBJ2-5; TRBD2 matches at 9 bases. This CDR3 spans 16 amino acids. With 2 bases clipped from V and 1 base from J, the junction kept 5 bases outside the gene matches. Germline V gives CDR1 SGHTA, CDR2 FQGTGA. This CDR3 is CASSLSAAGGQETQYF. In nucleotides, the CDR3 is TGTGCCAGCAGCTTATCGGCAGCGGGGGGCCAAGAGACCCAGTACTTC.

The chain links TRBV27 to TRBJ1-2; D is unresolved. The CDR3 length is 13 residues. Germline lookup yields CDR1 MNHEY and CDR2 SMNVEV (reference sequence). The V gene lost 0 bases and the J gene lost 4 bases, with 6 bases spanning the gap. The CDR3 DNA reads TGTGCCAGCAGTTTATCCCGTTCCTATGGCTACACCTTC. Translated: CASSLSRSYGYTF.

This CDR3 reads CASSLDGLLYNEQFF. The DNA for the CDR3 is TGTGCCAGCAGCTTGGATGGACTCCTTTACAATGAGCAGTTCTTC. This chain connects TRBV5-5 to TRBJ2-1; D possibly corresponds to TRBD2 (5 bases). The CDR3 runs 15 residues. With 0 bases removed from V and 4 bases from J, the gap between germline ends came to 11 bases. Germline CDR1 SGHKS, CDR2 YYEKEE (reference sequence).

The chain is built from TRBV5-6 and TRBJ2-6, with a weak D call TRBD1 (6 bases). The CDR3 has 15 residues. V was pared by 6 bases and J by 1 base, with 11 bases between. In germline, CDR1 is SGHDT, CDR2 YYEEEE. The CDR3 protein is CASNPTGSGANVLTF. The CDR3 DNA reads TGTGCCAGCAACCCTACAGGGTCTGGGGCCAACGTCCTGACTTTC.

This clone was recorded only once. The V and J genes are TRBV3-1 (or the pseudogene TRBV3-2) and TRBJ1-1; D gene unclear. There are 13 residues in the CDR3. Germline V gene lookup returns CDR1 LGHDT and CDR2 YNNKEL (reference sequence). The V end lost 1 base, the J end lost 2 bases, and 5 bases lay between the germline ends. Written as DNA, the CDR3 is TGTGCCAGCAGCCAAGTAGATAACACTGAAGCTTTCTTT. This translates into CASSQVDNTEAFF.

This clone has more than one count but fewer than ten. The chain is built from TRBV6-4 and TRBJ2-3; weak D call: TRBD1 (5 bases). Trimming shortened V by 6 bases and J by 3 bases, and 10 bases separated the two germline ends. CDR3 length: 13 residues. CDR1 is MRHNA, CDR2 SNTAGT, per germline. This CDR3 reads CASRPQGTDTQYF. The CDR3 coding sequence is TGTGCCAGCAGACCCCAGGGAACAGATACGCAGTATTTT.

This chain connects TRBV4-1 to TRBJ2-7; 10 bases fit TRBD1. Germline CDR1 and CDR2: MGHRA and YSYEKL. The CDR3 sequence is 15 residues long. The ends lost 3 bases at V and 5 bases at J; junction bases unmatched: 7. Here the CDR3 DNA reads TGCGCCAGCAGCCAGCCGGGACAGGGGAGGCACGAGCAGTACTTC. Translating gives CASSQPGQGRHEQYF.

The CDR3 spells CASSTGQGEQPQHF. The CDR3 DNA follows: TGTGCCAGCAGCACGGGACAGGGAGAACAGCCCCAGCATTTT. The gene calls are TRBV5-5 and TRBJ1-5; 9 bases map to TRBD1. Germline trimming cut 4 bases from V and 7 bases from J; bases unmatched to any gene: 6. Germline CDR1 and CDR2: SGHKS and YYEKEE (reference sequence). The CDR3 consists of 14 residues.

The rearrangement uses TRBV28 and TRBJ2-5, with TRBD1 matching 8 bases. Germline values: CDR1 MDHEN, CDR2 SYDVKM. V lost 0 bases to trimming and J lost 9 bases; unmatched junction nucleotides: 9. The CDR3 runs 15 residues. This chain's CDR3 is CASSLWAGGLGPQYF. In nucleotides, the CDR3 is TGTGCCAGCAGTTTATGGGCAGGGGGCCTCGGGCCCCAGTACTTC.

The chain is built from TRBV7-9 and TRBJ1-6; 7 nucleotides match TRBD1. V shed 5 bases, J shed 7 bases, and the junction held 2 bases outside the gene matches. There are 13 residues in the CDR3. The germline CDR1 and CDR2 sequences are SEHNR and FQNEAQ (reference sequence). The CDR3 DNA sequence: TGTGCCAGCAGCCCGGGACAGAATTCACCCCTCCACTTT. Its translation is CASSPGQNSPLHF.

This clone was detected only a few times. The chain employs TRBV13 and TRBJ1-1, with D hard to call. The CDR3 runs 13 residues. Trimming removed 2 bases at V and 4 bases at J, with 8 bases between. Germline values: CDR1 PRHDT, CDR2 FYEKMQ (reference sequence). CDR3 protein: CASSLRLITEAFF. Here the CDR3 DNA reads TGTGCCAGCAGCTTACGCCTAATCACTGAAGCTTTCTTT.

This chain joins TRBV6-2 or TRBV6-3 and TRBJ2-1, with TRBD2 identical over 11 bases. Germline V lookup: CDR1 MNHEY, CDR2 SVGEGT. J was trimmed by 8 bases and V by 4 bases; bases with no gene match: 7. The CDR3 is 15 residues long. In DNA form, the CDR3 reads TGTGCCAGCAGTTCGTCACTAGCGGGAGTCCATGAGCAGTTCTTC. It translates to CASSSSLAGVHEQFF.

The CDR3, as DNA: TGTGCCAGCAGCTTAGGGGCGGGGGGAGTAGAGACCCAGTACTTC. This codes for CASSLGAGGVETQYF. The chain uses TRBV7-2 and TRBJ2-5; 8 bases fit TRBD2. The ends lost 1 base at V and 4 bases at J; junction bases unmatched: 5. The CDR3 totals 15 residues. CDR1 and CDR2 from the germline V gene are SGHTA and FQGNSA.

The chain combines TRBV5-1 with TRBJ1-5, with D possibly TRBD1 on 5 matching bases. The CDR3 has 14 residues. Germline CDR1 and CDR2: SGHRS and YFSETQ. Trimming left V 2 bases short and J 3 bases short, with 9 bases between. The DNA for the CDR3 is TGCGCCAGCAGCTTTTCAGGGTCCAATCAGCCCCAGCATTTT. Residues: CASSFSGSNQPQHF.

This clone was counted a few times. The CDR3 sequence is CASGTGGDTEAFF. CDR3 sequence (DNA): TGTGCCAGCGGCACCGGGGGGGACACTGAAGCTTTCTTT. The chain uses TRBV9 and TRBJ1-1; the D gene is possibly TRBD1 (5 bases). The CDR3 is 13 amino acids. Germline-derived CDR1 and CDR2 are SGDLS and YYNGEE. V shed 7 bases and J shed 3 bases, with 13 bases lying between them. The variable domain in full, with the rest retrieved from reference TRBV9 and TRBJ1-1, is DSGVTQTPKHLITATGQRVTLRCSPRSGDLSVYWYQQSLDQGLQFLIQYYNGEERAKGNILERFSAQQFPDLHSELNLSSLELGDSALYFCASGTGGDTEAFFGQGTRLTVV.

This chain uses TRBV19 with TRBJ1-1; the D is unclear. The CDR3 loop spans 15 amino acids. Trimming shortened V by 3 bases and J by 0 bases, and 11 bases separated the two germline ends. Germline V gives CDR1 LNHDA, CDR2 SQIVND (reference sequence). The CDR3 nucleotides read TGTGCCAGTAGTATTGCCGCGGAGTTGAACACTGAAGCTTTCTTT. Protein product: CASSIAAELNTEAFF.